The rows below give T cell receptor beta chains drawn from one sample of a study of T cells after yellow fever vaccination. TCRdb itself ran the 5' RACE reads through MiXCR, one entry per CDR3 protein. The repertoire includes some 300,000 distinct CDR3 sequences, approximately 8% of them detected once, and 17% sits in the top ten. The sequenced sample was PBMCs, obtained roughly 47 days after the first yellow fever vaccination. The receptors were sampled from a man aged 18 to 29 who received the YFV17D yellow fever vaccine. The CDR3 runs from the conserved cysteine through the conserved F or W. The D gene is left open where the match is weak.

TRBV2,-,CASGGLSYEQYF
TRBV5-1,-,CASSRGPSSYEQYF
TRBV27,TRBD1,CASSLAGTGSYEQYF
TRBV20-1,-,CSAKNPNTEAFF
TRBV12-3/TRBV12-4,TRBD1,CASSLQGGVRTEAFF
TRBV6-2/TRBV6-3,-,CASTYQAGYTEAFF
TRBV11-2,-,CASSLQPPGELFF
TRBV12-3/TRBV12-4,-,CASSSVPNTGELFF
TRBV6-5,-,CASSYSGTSGNTIYF
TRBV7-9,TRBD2,CASSPRGGVEGEQYF
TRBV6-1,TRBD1,CASSPQGAWGNQPQHF
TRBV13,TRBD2,CASSFRGRGAQNIQYF
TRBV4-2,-,CASSQDLGGGNQPQHF
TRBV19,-,CASTAGWGQYNSPLHF
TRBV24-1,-,CATSDSSTPGETQYF
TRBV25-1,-,CASSEPGARGNTIYF
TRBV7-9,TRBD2,CASSFLASGGANDEQFF
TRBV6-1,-,CASTRRNSGNTIYF
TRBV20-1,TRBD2,CSARMVGGGPPQETQYF
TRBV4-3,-,CASSQDLTGYSSLNTEAFF
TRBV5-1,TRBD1,CASSLQGANEETQYF
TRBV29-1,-,CSVEGRMGTEAFF
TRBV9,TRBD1,CASSAATGNQPQHF
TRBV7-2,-,CASSFGPGGYNEQFF
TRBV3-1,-,CASSQDLGHPSDEQYF
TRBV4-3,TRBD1,CASSRGQSNTDTQYF
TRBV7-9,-,CASSPYAGTLVYEQYF